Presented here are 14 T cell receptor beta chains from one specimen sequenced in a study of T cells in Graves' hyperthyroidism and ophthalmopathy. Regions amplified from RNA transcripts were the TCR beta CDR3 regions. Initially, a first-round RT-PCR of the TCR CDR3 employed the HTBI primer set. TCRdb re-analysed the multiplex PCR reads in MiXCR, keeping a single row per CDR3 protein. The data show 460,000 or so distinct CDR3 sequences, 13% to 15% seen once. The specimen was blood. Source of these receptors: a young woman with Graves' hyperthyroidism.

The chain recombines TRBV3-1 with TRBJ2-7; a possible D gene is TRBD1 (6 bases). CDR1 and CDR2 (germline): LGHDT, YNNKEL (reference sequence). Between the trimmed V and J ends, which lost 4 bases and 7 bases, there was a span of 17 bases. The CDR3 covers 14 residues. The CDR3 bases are TGTGCCAGCAGCCTGGTAACAGGGCTGGGTGAGCAGTACTTC. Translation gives CASSLVTGLGEQYF.

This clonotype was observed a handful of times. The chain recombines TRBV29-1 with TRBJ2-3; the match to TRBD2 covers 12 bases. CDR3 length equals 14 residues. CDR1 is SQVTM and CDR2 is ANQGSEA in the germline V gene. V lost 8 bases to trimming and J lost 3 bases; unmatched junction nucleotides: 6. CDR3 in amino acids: CSSSGRAGTDTQYF. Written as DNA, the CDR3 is TGCAGCTCTAGCGGGAGGGCCGGTACAGATACGCAGTATTTT.

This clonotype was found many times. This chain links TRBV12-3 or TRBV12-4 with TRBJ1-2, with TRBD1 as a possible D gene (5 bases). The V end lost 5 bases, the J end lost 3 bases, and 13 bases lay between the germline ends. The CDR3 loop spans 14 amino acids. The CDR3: CASSLIGTDYGYTF. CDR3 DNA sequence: TGTGCCAGCAGTCTAATCGGGACGGACTATGGCTACACCTTC.

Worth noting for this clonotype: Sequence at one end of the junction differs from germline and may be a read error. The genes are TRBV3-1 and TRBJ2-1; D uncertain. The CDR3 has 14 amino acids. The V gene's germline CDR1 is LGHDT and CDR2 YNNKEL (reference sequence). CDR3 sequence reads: CAGSQEREYNEQFF. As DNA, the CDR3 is TGTGCCGGCAGCCAAGAGCGTGAGTACAATGAGCAGTTCTTC.

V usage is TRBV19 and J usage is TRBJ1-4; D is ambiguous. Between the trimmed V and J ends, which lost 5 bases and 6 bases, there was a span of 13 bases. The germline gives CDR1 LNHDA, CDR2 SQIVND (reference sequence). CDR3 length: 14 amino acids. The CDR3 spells CASSERVYYEKLFF. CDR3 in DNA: TGTGCCAGTAGTGAGCGGGTTTATTATGAAAAACTGTTTTTT.

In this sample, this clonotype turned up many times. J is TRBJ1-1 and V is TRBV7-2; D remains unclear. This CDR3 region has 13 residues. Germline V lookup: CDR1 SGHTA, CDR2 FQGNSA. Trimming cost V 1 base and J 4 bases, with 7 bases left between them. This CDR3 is CASSLVAITEAFF. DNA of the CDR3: TGTGCCAGCAGCTTAGTCGCAATCACTGAAGCTTTCTTT. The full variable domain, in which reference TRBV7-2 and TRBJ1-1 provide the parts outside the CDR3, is GAGVSQSPSNKVTEKGKDVELRCDPISGHTALYWYRQSLGQGLEFLIYFQGNSAPDKSGLPSDRFSAERTGGSVSTLTIQRTQQEDSAVYLCASSLVAITEAFFGQGTRLTVV.

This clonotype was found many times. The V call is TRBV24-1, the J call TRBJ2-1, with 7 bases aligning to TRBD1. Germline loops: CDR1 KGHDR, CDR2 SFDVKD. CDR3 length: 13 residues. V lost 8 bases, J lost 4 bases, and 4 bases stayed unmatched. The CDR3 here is CATTRQGYNEQFF. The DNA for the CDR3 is TGTGCCACCACGAGACAGGGATACAATGAGCAGTTCTTC.

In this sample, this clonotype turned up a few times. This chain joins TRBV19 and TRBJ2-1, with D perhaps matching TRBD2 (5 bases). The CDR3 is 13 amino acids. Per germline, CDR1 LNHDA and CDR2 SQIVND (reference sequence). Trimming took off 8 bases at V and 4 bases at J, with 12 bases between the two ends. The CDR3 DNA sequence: TGTGCCAGTGGGCAGCGGAGTTACAATGAGCAGTTCTTC. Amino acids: CASGQRSYNEQFF.

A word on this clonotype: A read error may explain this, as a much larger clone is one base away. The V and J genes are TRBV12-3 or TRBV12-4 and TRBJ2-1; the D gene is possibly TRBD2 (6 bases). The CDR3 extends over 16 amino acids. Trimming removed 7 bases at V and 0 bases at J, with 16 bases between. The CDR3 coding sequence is TGTGCCAGCAATAAAATAGCGGAAAGCTCCTACAATGAGCAGTTCTTC. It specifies CASNKIAESSYNEQFF.

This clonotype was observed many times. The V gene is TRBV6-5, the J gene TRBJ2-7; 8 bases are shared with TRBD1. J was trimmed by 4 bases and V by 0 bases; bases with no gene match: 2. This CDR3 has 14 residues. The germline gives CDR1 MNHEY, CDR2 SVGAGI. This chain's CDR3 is CASSYSDRVYEQYF. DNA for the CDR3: TGTGCCAGCAGTTACTCGGACAGGGTTTACGAGCAGTACTTC.

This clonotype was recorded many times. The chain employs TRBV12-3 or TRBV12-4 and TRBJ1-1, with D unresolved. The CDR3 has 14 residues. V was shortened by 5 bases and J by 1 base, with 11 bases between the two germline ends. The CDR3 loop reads CASSKAGENTEAFF. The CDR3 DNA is TGTGCCAGCAGTAAGGCGGGAGAGAACACTGAAGCTTTCTTT.

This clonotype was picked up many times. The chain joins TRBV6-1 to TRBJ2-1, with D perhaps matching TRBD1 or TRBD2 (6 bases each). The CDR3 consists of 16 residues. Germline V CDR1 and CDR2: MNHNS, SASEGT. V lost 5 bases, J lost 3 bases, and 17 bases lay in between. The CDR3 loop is CASSYLQGGLYNEQFF. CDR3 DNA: TGTGCCAGCAGTTACCTACAGGGAGGCCTCTACAATGAGCAGTTCTTC.

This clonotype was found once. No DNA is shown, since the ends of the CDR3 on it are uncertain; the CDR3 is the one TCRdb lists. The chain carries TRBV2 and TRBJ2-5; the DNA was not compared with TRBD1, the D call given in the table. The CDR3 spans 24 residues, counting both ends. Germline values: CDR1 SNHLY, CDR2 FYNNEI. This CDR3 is CASTNQTSMYLCASSWGHAETQYF.

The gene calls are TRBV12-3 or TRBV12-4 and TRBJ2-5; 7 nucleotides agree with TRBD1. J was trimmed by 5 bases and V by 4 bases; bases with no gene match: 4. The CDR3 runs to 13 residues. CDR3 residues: CASSYRGVETQYF. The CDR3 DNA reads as TGTGCCAGCAGTTACAGGGGAGTTGAGACCCAGTACTTC.